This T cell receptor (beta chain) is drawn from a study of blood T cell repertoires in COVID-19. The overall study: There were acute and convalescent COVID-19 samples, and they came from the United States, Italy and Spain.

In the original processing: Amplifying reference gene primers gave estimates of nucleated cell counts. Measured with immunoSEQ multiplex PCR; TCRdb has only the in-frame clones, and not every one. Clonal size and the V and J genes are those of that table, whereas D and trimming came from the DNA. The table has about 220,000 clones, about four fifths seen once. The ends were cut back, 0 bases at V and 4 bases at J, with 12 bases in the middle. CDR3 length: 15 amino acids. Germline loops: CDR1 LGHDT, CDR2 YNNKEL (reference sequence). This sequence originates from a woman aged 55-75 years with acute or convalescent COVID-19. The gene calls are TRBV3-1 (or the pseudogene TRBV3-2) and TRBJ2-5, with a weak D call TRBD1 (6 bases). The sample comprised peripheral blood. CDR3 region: CASSQDLIRGETQYF. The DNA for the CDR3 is TGTGCCAGCAGCCAAGATCTTATCAGGGGAGAGACCCAGTACTTC.